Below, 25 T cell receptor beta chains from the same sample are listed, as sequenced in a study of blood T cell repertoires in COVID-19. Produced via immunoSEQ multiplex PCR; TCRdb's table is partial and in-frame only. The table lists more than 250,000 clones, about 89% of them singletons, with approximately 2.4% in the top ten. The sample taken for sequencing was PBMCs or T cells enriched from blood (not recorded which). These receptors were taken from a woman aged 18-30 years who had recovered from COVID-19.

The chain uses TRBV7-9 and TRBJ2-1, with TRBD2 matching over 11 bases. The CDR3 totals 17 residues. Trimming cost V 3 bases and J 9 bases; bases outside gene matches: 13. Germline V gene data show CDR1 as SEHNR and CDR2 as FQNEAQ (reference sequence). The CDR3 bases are TGTGCCAGCAGCTTTCGGATACGTAGCGGGAGGGCCCTTGAGCAGTTCTTC. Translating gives CASSFRIRSGRALEQFF.

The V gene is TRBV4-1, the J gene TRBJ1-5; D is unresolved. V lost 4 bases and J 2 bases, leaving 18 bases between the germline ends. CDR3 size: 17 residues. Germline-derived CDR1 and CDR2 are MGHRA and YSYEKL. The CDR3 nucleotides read TGCGCCAGCAGCCCGATTGGCCCGGGATTAGGCAATCAGCCCCAGCATTTT. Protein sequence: CASSPIGPGLGNQPQHF.

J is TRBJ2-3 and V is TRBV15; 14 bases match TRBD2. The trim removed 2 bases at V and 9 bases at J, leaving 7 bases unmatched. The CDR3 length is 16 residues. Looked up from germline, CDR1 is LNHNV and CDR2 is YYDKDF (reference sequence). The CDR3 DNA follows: TGTGCCACCAGCAGACCGGGACTAGCGGGAGAAGGCACGCAGTATTTT. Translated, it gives CATSRPGLAGEGTQYF.

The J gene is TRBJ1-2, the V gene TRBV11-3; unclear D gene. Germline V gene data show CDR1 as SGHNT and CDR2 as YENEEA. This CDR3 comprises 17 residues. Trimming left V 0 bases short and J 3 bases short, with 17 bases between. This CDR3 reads CASSLEYDFGVDYGYTF. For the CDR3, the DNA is TGTGCCAGCAGCTTAGAATACGACTTTGGCGTAGACTATGGCTACACCTTC.

The chain's CDR3 is CASSLGRVSPYNEQFF. The CDR3 DNA sequence: TGTGCCAGCAGCTTAGGCCGGGTGAGTCCCTACAATGAGCAGTTCTTC. The J gene is TRBJ2-1, the V gene TRBV11-2, with D unresolved. Trimming shortened V by 1 base and J by 2 bases, and 12 bases separated the two germline ends. This CDR3 has 16 amino acids. In germline, CDR1 is SGHAT, CDR2 FQNNGV.

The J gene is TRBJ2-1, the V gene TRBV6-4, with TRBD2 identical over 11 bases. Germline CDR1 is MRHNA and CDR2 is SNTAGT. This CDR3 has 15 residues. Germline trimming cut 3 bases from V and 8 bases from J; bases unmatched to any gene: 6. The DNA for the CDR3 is TGTGCCAGCAGTGAGGTAGCGGGAGGGCGAGATGAGCAGTTCTTC. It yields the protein CASSEVAGGRDEQFF.

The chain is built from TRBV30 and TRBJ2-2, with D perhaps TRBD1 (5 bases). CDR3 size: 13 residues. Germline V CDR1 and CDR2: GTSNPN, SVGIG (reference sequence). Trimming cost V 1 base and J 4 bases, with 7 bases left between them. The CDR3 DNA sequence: TGTGCCTGGAGTGAAGGGGCCACCGGGGAGCTGTTTTTT. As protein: CAWSEGATGELFF.

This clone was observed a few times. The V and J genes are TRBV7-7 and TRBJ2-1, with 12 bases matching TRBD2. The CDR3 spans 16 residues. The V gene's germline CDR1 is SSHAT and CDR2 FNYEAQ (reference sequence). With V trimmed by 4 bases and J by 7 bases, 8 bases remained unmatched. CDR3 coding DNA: TGTGCCAGCAGCTCCTCGACTAGCGGGAGCCAAAATGAGCAGTTCTTC. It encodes CASSSSTSGSQNEQFF.

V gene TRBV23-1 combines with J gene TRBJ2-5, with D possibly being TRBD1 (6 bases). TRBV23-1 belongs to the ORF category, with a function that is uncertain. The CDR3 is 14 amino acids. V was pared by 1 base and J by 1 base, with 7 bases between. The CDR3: CASSQWTVQETQYF. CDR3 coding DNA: TGCGCCAGCAGTCAATGGACAGTCCAAGAGACCCAGTACTTC.

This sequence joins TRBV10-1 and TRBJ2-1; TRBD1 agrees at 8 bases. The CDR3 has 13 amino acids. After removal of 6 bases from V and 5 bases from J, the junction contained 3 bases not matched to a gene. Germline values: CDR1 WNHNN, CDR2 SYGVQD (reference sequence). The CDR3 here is CASRMDRDNEQFF. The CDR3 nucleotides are TGCGCCAGCAGGATGGACAGGGACAATGAGCAGTTCTTC.

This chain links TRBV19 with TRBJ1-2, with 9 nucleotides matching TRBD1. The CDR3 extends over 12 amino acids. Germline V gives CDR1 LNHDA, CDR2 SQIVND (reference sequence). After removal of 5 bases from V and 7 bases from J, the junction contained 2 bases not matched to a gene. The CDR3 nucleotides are TGTGCCAGTAGTCCGGGACAGGGTGGCTACACCTTC. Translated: CASSPGQGGYTF. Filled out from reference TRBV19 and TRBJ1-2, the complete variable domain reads DGGITQSPKYLFRKEGQNVTLSCEQNLNHDAMYWYRQDPGQGLRLIYYSQIVNDFQKGDIAEGYSVSREKKESFPLTVTSAQKNPTAFYLCASSPGQGGYTFGSGTRLTVV.

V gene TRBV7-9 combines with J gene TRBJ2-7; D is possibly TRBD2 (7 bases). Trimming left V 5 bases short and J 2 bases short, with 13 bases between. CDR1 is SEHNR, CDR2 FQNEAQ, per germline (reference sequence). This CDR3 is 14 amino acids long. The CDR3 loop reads CASSTGGRAYEQYF. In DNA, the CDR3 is TGTGCCAGCAGCACGGGGGGCAGGGCCTACGAGCAGTACTTC.

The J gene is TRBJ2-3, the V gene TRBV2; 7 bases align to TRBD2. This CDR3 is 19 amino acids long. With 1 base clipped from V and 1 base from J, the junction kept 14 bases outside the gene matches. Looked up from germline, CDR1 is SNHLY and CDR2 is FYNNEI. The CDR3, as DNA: TGTGCCAGCAGTGAAGTTGGAATGGAGCGGGAATTTGGCACAGATACGCAGTATTTT. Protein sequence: CASSEVGMEREFGTDTQYF.

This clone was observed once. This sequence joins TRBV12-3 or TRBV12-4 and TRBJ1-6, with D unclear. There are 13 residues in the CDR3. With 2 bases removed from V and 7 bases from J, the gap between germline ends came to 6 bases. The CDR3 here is CASSLTQNSPLHF. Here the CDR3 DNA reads TGTGCCAGCAGTTTAACCCAGAATTCACCCCTCCACTTT.

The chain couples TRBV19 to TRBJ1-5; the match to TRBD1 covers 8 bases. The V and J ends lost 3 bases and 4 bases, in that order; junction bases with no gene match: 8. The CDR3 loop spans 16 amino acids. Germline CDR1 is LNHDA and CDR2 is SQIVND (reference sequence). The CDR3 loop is CASSMRGQGPNQPQHF. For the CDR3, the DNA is TGTGCCAGTAGTATGAGAGGACAGGGCCCAAATCAGCCCCAGCATTTT.

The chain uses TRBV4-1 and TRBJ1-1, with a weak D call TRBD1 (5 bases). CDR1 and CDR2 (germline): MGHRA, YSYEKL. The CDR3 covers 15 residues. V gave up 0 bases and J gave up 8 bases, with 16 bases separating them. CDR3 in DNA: TGCGCCAGCAGCCAAGACCCCCAGGGATTATCGGAAGCTTTCTTT. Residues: CASSQDPQGLSEAFF.

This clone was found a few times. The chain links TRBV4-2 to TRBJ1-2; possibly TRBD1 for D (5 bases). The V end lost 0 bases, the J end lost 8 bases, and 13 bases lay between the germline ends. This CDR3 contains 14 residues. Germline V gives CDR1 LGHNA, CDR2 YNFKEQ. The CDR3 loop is CASSQDRQFEGYTF. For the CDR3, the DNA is TGTGCCAGCAGCCAAGATAGACAGTTCGAGGGCTACACCTTC.

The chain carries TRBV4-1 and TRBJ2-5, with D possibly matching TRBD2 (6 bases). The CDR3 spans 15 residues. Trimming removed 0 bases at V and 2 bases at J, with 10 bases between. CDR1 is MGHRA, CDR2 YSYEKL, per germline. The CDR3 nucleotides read TGCGCCAGCAGCCAAGATCCTAGCGTACAAGAGACCCAGTACTTC. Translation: CASSQDPSVQETQYF.

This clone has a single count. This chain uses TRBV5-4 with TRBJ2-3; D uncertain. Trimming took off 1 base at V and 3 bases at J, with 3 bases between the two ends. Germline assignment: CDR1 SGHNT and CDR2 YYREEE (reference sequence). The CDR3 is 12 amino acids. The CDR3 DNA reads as TGTGCCAGCAGCTTGACAACAGATACGCAGTATTTT. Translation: CASSLTTDTQYF. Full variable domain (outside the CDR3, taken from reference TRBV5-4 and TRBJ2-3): ETGVTQSPTHLIKTRGQQVTLRCSSQSGHNTVSWYQQALGQGPQFIFQYYREEENGRGNFPPRFSGLQFPNYSSELNVNALELDDSALYLCASSLTTDTQYFGPGTRLTVL.

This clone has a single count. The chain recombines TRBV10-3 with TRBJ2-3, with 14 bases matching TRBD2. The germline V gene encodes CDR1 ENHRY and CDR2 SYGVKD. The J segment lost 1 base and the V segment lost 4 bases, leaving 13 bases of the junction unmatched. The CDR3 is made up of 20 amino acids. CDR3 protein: CAISAVSWTSGGSGTDTQYF. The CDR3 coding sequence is TGTGCCATCAGTGCTGTGAGTTGGACTAGCGGGGGGTCTGGCACAGATACGCAGTATTTT.

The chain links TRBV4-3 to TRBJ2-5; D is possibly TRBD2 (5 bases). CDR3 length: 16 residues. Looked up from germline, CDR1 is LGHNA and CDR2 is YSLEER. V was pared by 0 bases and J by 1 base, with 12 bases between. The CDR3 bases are TGCGCCAGCAGCCAAGACCTCGGGAACGGCCAAGAGACCCAGTACTTC. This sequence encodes CASSQDLGNGQETQYF.

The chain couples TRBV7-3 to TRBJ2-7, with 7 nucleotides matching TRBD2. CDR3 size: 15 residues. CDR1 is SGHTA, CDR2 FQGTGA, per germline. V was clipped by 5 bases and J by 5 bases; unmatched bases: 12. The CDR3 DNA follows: TGTGCCAGCAGCCGAAAGTGGGAGGGCGGTAACGAGCAGTACTTC. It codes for CASSRKWEGGNEQYF.

This CDR3 reads CASSPEARVGSPLHF. Written as DNA, the CDR3 is TGTGCCAGCAGCCCCGAGGCCAGGGTTGGATCACCCCTCCACTTT. The rearrangement uses TRBV7-3 and TRBJ1-6; D is perhaps TRBD1 (5 bases). Germline assignment: CDR1 SGHTA and CDR2 FQGTGA. The V end lost 5 bases, the J end lost 10 bases, and 18 bases lay between the germline ends. This CDR3 is built from 15 residues.

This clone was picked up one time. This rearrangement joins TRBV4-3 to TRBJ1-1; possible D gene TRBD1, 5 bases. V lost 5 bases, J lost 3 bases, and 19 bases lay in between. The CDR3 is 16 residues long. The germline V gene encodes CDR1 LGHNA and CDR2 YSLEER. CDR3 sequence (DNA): TGCGCCAGCAGCTCGGACACAAGAGCGGGAGACACTGAAGCTTTCTTT. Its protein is CASSSDTRAGDTEAFF.

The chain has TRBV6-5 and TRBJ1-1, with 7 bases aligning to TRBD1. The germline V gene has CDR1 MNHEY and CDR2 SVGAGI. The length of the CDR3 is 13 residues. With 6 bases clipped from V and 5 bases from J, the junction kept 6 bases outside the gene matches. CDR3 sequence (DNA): TGTGCCAGCAGACAGGGGTTTGGGACTGAAGCTTTCTTT. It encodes CASRQGFGTEAFF.